This T cell receptor (beta chain) is from a study of blood T cell repertoires in COVID-19. About the research overall: The study drew acute and convalescent COVID-19 samples from the United States, Italy and Spain. PBMCs, B-cell-depleted T cells, or T cells were the source of the cDNA or gDNA that made up the material.

Sequencing was performed with immunoSEQ multiplex PCR; in TCRdb, only in-frame clones are kept and a portion is missing. Of roughly 300,000 clones listed, approximately 85% are singletons. With V trimmed by 6 bases and J by 3 bases, 11 bases remained unmatched. Germline V gives CDR1 MNHEY, CDR2 SVGEGT. This CDR3 has 16 amino acids. This receptor was identified in a human donor in a cohort sampled during active COVID-19. Sequenced material: peripheral blood. The chain links TRBV6-2 or TRBV6-3 to TRBJ1-5; 7 bases map to TRBD1. The CDR3 coding sequence is TGTGCCAGCAGCGAAACAGGGGTTGGGAACAATCAGCCCCAGCATTTT. It is translated as CASSETGVGNNQPQHF.